This T cell receptor beta chain comes out of a study of cytomegalovirus exposure and HLA in healthy donors. Study-wide background: Among the 398 genotyped donors, 70% to 90% were placed in the Caucasian-associated ancestry cluster. Study-level results: Presence/absence analyses assumed roughly uniform sequencing depth across donors, which may not hold.

The study ran its PCR with 60 Vbeta and 13 Jbeta primers. The repertoire was sequenced with immunoSEQ multiplex PCR; TCRdb's copy has only in-frame clones and lacks some. Among approximately 100,000 clones listed, about 68% were seen once. Healthy bone marrow donors formed the donor group. The study sampled nominally healthy donors, though unrecorded immune exposures were likely. With regard to this clone: Its antigen is unknown.

The V gene end was trimmed by 4 bases and the J gene end by 4 bases; junction bases not matched to a gene: 3. Germline CDR1 SGHRS, CDR2 YFSETQ. This CDR3 spans 14 amino acids. The receptor's source is a man aged 25 to 40 in good health and CMV-seropositive. The chain recombines TRBV5-1 with TRBJ1-3; TRBD1 aligns across 9 bases. The sequencing input was PBMCs. The CDR3 nucleotides are TGCGCCAGCAGCCCAGGACAGGGGGGAAACACCATATATTTT. Translated, it gives CASSPGQGGNTIYF.